Presented here are 19 T cell receptor beta chains from one specimen sequenced in a study of T cells in Graves' hyperthyroidism and ophthalmopathy. RNA transcripts served as the template for amplifying TCR beta CDR3 regions. The HTBI primer set drove a first-round RT-PCR of the TCR CDR3. TCRdb itself ran the multiplex PCR reads through MiXCR, one entry per CDR3 protein. Among 600,000 or so distinct CDR3 sequences listed, just over 45% were seen once. The sequencing sample was made of peripheral blood or thyroid tissue (not recorded which). These TCRs come from a woman aged 18-29 years with Graves' hyperthyroidism.

This clonotype was observed many times. The genes are TRBV19 and TRBJ1-2; the D is unclear. V was trimmed by 7 bases and J by 5 bases, leaving 14 bases between them. Germline values: CDR1 LNHDA, CDR2 SQIVND (reference sequence). The CDR3 extends over 13 amino acids. In DNA form, the CDR3 reads TGTGCCAGTACCGCTGACGGGCGGTATGGCTACACCTTC. It codes for CASTADGRYGYTF.

At least ten counts were recorded for this clonotype. The V and J genes are TRBV7-2 and TRBJ1-2; D gene uncertain. Germline V CDR1 and CDR2: SGHTA, FQGNSA. Trimming removed 4 bases at V and 8 bases at J, with 14 bases between. The CDR3 contains 13 residues. CDR3 sequence reads: CASSSAFSGGYTF. CDR3 DNA: TGTGCCAGCAGCTCAGCCTTCAGTGGCGGCTACACCTTC.

This clonotype was seen only a few times. This rearrangement joins TRBV19 to TRBJ1-1; D gene ambiguous. Germline loops: CDR1 LNHDA, CDR2 SQIVND (reference sequence). The CDR3 consists of 15 residues. The germline V and J ends were trimmed by 1 base and 7 bases, with 16 bases remaining between them. The CDR3 sequence: CASSIGTRATDEAFF. CDR3 nucleotides: TGTGCCAGTAGTATAGGGACGAGGGCGACTGATGAAGCTTTCTTT.

This clonotype appeared a few times. The genes are TRBV2 and TRBJ2-7; the D call may be TRBD1 or TRBD2 (5 bases each). Germline loops: CDR1 SNHLY, CDR2 FYNNEI. V was clipped by 8 bases and J by 2 bases, with 13 bases between them. The CDR3 is 13 amino acids. The CDR3 DNA reads TGTGCCAGCCAGAGGGGCAGGGCCTACGAGCAGTACTTC. Protein sequence: CASQRGRAYEQYF.

CDR3 region: CSGSPGQGETQYF. The CDR3 DNA reads as TGCAGCGGGTCACCGGGACAGGGAGAGACCCAGTACTTC. The genes are TRBV29-1 and TRBJ2-5; 9 bases match TRBD1. There are 13 residues in the CDR3. V dropped 7 bases and J dropped 4; count of bases not matched to a gene: 7. Germline CDR1 is SQVTM and CDR2 is ANQGSEA.

The chain combines TRBV2 with TRBJ1-1, with a tentative D call TRBD1 (5 bases). Deletions cut 6 bases from V and 5 bases from J, with 19 bases between. The CDR3 totals 15 residues. Germline lookup yields CDR1 SNHLY and CDR2 FYNNEI. The CDR3 region is CASSGGWVEGTEAFF. The CDR3 DNA sequence: TGTGCCAGCAGCGGGGGTTGGGTAGAGGGAACTGAAGCTTTCTTT.

The chain links TRBV7-6 to TRBJ2-7, with 13 bases fitting TRBD2. The CDR3 totals 16 residues. The trim removed 6 bases at V and 5 bases at J, leaving 10 bases unmatched. CDR1 and CDR2 from the germline V gene are SGHVS and FNYEAQ. In DNA, the CDR3 is TGTGCCAGCAGTTCCCGGACTAGCGGGAGTATCCACGAGCAGTACTTC. Protein sequence: CASSSRTSGSIHEQYF.

The chain couples TRBV20-1 to TRBJ1-3, with TRBD1 matching 7 bases. The germline gives CDR1 DFQATT, CDR2 SNEGSKA (reference sequence). This CDR3 has 14 amino acids. Losses at the gene ends were 5 bases for V and 2 bases for J; bases not matched to a gene: 6. CDR3 sequence (DNA): TGCAGTGCTCGACCAGGGGGTACTGGAAACACCATATATTTT. The encoded protein is CSARPGGTGNTIYF.

The V call is TRBV20-1, the J call TRBJ2-7, with 12 bases aligning to TRBD2. J gave up 4 bases and V 5 bases, and 9 bases lay outside the gene matches. This CDR3 contains 15 residues. Germline CDR1 reads DFQATT; CDR2 reads SNEGSKA (reference sequence). The CDR3 bases are TGCAGTGCTCCTCTAGCGGGAGGGCCCTCTTACGAGCAGTACTTC. Protein product: CSAPLAGGPSYEQYF.

About this clonotype itself: An end of the junction differs from the germline gene, which may be a read error. J is TRBJ1-2 and V is TRBV7-2; D is unresolved. This CDR3 region has 17 residues. Germline loops: CDR1 SGHTA, CDR2 FQGNSA. In DNA, the CDR3 is TGCGCCAGCAGCACTGTCTTGCGACTCGGCGCGGACTATGGCTACACCTTC. Protein sequence: CASSTVLRLGADYGYTF.

The chain employs TRBV29-1 and TRBJ1-1; unclear D gene. The CDR3 spans 13 residues. The germline V and J ends were trimmed by 1 base and 4 bases, with 10 bases remaining between them. The V gene's germline CDR1 is SQVTM and CDR2 ANQGSEA. The CDR3 sequence is CSVEGAAATEAFF. Here the CDR3 DNA reads TGCAGCGTTGAAGGTGCTGCTGCCACTGAAGCTTTCTTT.

About this clonotype: A much bigger clone sits one base away, suggesting this may be a read error. The V gene is TRBV2, the J gene TRBJ1-5; unclear D gene. CDR3 size: 14 residues. In germline, CDR1 is SNHLY, CDR2 FYNNEI. Deletions cut 6 bases from V and 0 bases from J, with 9 bases between. The CDR3 region is CASRVDGSNQPQHF. DNA of the CDR3: TGTGCCAGCAGGGTTGACGGTAGCAATCAGCCCCAGCATTTT.

In this sample, this clonotype turned up once. The chain links TRBV29-1 to TRBJ2-6; D unclear. V was cut by 4 bases and J by 3 bases, with 4 bases left in between. Germline loops: CDR1 SQVTM, CDR2 ANQGSEA. This CDR3 contains 12 residues. CDR3 loop: CSVVGGANVLTF. The CDR3, as DNA: TGCAGCGTTGTGGGTGGGGCCAACGTCCTGACTTTC.

The sample holds many counts of this clonotype. The chain recombines TRBV25-1 with TRBJ1-6; no firm D call. This CDR3 contains 14 residues. Germline CDR1 MGHDK, CDR2 SYGVNS. Trimming cost V 1 base and J 9 bases, with 10 bases left between them. This CDR3 reads CASSESANRSPLHF. CDR3 nucleotides: TGTGCCAGCAGTGAATCGGCGAACCGTTCACCCCTCCACTTT.

This clonotype has a count of ten or more. V and J are TRBV10-3 and TRBJ2-7; 7 positions match TRBD1. V lost 4 bases, J lost 3 bases, and 6 bases stayed unmatched. The germline gives CDR1 ENHRY, CDR2 SYGVKD. This CDR3 contains 14 residues. This CDR3 reads CAISARDSVYEQYF. DNA of the CDR3: TGTGCCATCAGTGCGAGGGACAGCGTCTACGAGCAGTACTTC.

The rearrangement joins TRBV13 to TRBJ1-5; 7 bases align to TRBD1. Germline values: CDR1 PRHDT, CDR2 FYEKMQ (reference sequence). Trimming at V came to 5 bases and at J to 7 bases, leaving 5 bases not matched to a gene. The CDR3 extends over 13 amino acids. Written as DNA, the CDR3 is TGTGCCAGCAGCAGGGGGCTGGGGCAGCCCCAGCATTTT. Translation: CASSRGLGQPQHF.

Ten or more counts support this clonotype. CDR3 protein: CASSVGDYGYTF. The CDR3 DNA sequence: TGTGCCAGCAGCGTAGGGGACTATGGCTACACCTTC. V and J are TRBV9 and TRBJ1-2; D remains unclear. Deletions cut 0 bases from V and 3 bases from J, with 3 bases between. CDR3 length: 12 residues. The germline gives CDR1 SGDLS, CDR2 YYNGEE. Drawing the rest from reference TRBV9 and TRBJ1-2, the complete variable domain is DSGVTQTPKHLITATGQRVTLRCSPRSGDLSVYWYQQSLDQGLQFLIQYYNGEERAKGNILERFSAQQFPDLHSELNLSSLELGDSALYFCASSVGDYGYTFGSGTRLTVV.

This sequence joins TRBV7-9 and TRBJ1-1; 10 nucleotides line up with TRBD1. CDR1 is SEHNR and CDR2 is FQNEAQ in the germline V gene (reference sequence). The CDR3 spans 15 residues. V lost 5 bases and J lost 5; bases outside the gene matches: 8. As DNA, the CDR3 is TGTGCCAGCAGCCGAGGGACAGGGGCGAGGACTGAAGCTTTCTTT. Its protein product is CASSRGTGARTEAFF.

This clonotype was seen a handful of times. Here the CDR3 DNA reads TGTGCCAGCTTGAACCAGGCCTACGAGCAGTACTTC. Residues: CASLNQAYEQYF. The rearrangement uses TRBV2 and TRBJ2-7; D is unresolved. Trimming removed 8 bases from V and 2 bases from J, with 10 bases in between. The CDR3 is 12 amino acids. Germline loops: CDR1 SNHLY, CDR2 FYNNEI.